Following are 13 T cell receptor beta chains from one sample sequenced in a study of CD4 T cell repertoires in COVID-19. Profiling relied on immunoSEQ multiplex PCR, and the TCRdb table lists in-frame clones only, not all of them. The sample has approximately 79,000 clones; roughly 80% are singletons. This specimen consisted of CD4+ T cells from peripheral blood, obtained after recovery from COVID-19. The receptors stem from a human donor who had COVID-19.

This chain connects TRBV2 to TRBJ2-2, with D perhaps being TRBD1 or TRBD2 (5 bases each). Germline CDR1 is SNHLY and CDR2 is FYNNEI. Trimming took 7 bases from V and 6 from J, leaving 12 bases between them. The CDR3 sequence is 13 residues long. In DNA, the CDR3 is TGTGCCAGCAAGAGGGGTTCGGCCGGGGAGCTGTTTTTT. Its translation is CASKRGSAGELFF.

The rearrangement links TRBV7-3 to TRBJ1-1, with TRBD1 identical over 7 bases. CDR3 length: 15 residues. From germline, CDR1 is SGHTA and CDR2 FQGTGA. V was pared by 5 bases and J by 4 bases, with 10 bases of the junction left unmatched. The CDR3 nucleotides are TGTGCCAGCAGCAAAGAGGGGGCAGGGAGCACTGAAGCTTTCTTT. Its protein product is CASSKEGAGSTEAFF.

The chain links TRBV18 to TRBJ2-2; the D call may be TRBD1 or TRBD2 (5 bases each). Germline assignment: CDR1 KGHSH and CDR2 LQKENI. CDR3 length: 14 amino acids. Trimming took 0 bases from V and 6 from J, leaving 8 bases between them. CDR3 loop: CASSPPWGPGELFF. CDR3 nucleotides: TGTGCCAGCTCACCACCGTGGGGACCCGGGGAGCTGTTTTTT.

The CDR3 DNA is TGTGCCAGCAGTTTATGGGGGGACACTGAAGCTTTCTTT. Translating it yields CASSLWGDTEAFF. The V gene is TRBV12-3 or TRBV12-4, the J gene TRBJ1-1; a possible D gene is TRBD1 (5 bases). Trimming cost V 2 bases and J 3 bases, with 7 bases left between them. This CDR3 has 13 residues.

In its sample, this clone was seen once. The V gene is TRBV19, the J gene TRBJ2-6; D unclear. The V end was cut by 6 bases, the J end by 4 bases, with 13 bases between. The length of the CDR3 is 15 residues. Germline loops: CDR1 LNHDA, CDR2 SQIVND (reference sequence). The CDR3 region is CASRLQYTGANVLTF. In nucleotides, the CDR3 is TGTGCCAGTAGATTACAGTACACCGGGGCCAACGTCCTGACTTTC.

The gene calls are TRBV12-3 or TRBV12-4 and TRBJ1-1; D is uncertain. Deletions cut 6 bases from V and 1 base from J, with 9 bases between. The CDR3 covers 13 residues. Here the CDR3 reads CASRPDGNTEAFF. The CDR3 nucleotides read TGTGCCAGCAGACCCGACGGGAACACTGAAGCTTTCTTT.

This chain links TRBV5-4 with TRBJ2-1, with 7 bases identical to TRBD1. CDR3 length equals 16 residues. Germline loops: CDR1 SGHNT, CDR2 YYREEE (reference sequence). The J segment lost 6 bases and the V segment lost 4 bases, leaving 13 bases of the junction unmatched. Here the CDR3 reads CASSQLNRGGGNEQFF. The DNA of the CDR3 is TGTGCCAGCAGCCAATTAAACAGGGGCGGAGGCAATGAGCAGTTCTTC.

The genes are TRBV6-6 and TRBJ2-3; 10 bases are shared with TRBD2. Losses at the gene ends were 7 bases for V and 1 base for J; bases not matched to a gene: 5. Germline V gives CDR1 MNHNY, CDR2 SVGAGI (reference sequence). The CDR3 covers 15 residues. The CDR3 spells CASTSGTSGTDTQYF. The CDR3 DNA is TGTGCCAGCACCTCGGGGACTAGCGGCACAGATACGCAGTATTTT.

This sequence joins TRBV11-3 and TRBJ2-3, with D unclear. The germline CDR1 and CDR2 sequences are SGHNT and YENEEA. The CDR3 has 14 residues. V was clipped by 0 bases and J by 0 bases, with 4 bases between them. The CDR3 spells CASSLEGSTDTQYF. The CDR3 coding sequence is TGTGCCAGCAGCTTAGAAGGTAGCACAGATACGCAGTATTTT.

The rearrangement links TRBV28 to TRBJ2-3; no clear D gene. Between the trimmed V and J ends, which lost 4 bases and 0 bases, there was a span of 11 bases. CDR1 MDHEN and CDR2 SYDVKM come from the germline V gene. The CDR3 contains 15 residues. Written as DNA, the CDR3 is TGTGCCAGCAGTTCTCATATTACTAGCACAGATACGCAGTATTTT. This gives the protein CASSSHITSTDTQYF.

This clone was picked up a small number of times. The chain uses TRBV19 and TRBJ1-1; D uncertain. The length of the CDR3 is 14 residues. V lost 0 bases and J lost 7, with 12 bases in between. Germline CDR1 reads LNHDA; CDR2 reads SQIVND (reference sequence). The CDR3 here is CASSIDRAGVEAFF. Written as DNA, the CDR3 is TGTGCCAGTAGTATAGATCGGGCAGGAGTTGAAGCTTTCTTT.

The V gene is TRBV11-2, the J gene TRBJ1-4, with D maybe TRBD1 (5 bases). V lost 5 bases to trimming and J lost 4 bases, with 17 bases between them. CDR3 size: 16 residues. Germline CDR1 and CDR2: SGHAT and FQNNGV. In nucleotides, the CDR3 is TGTGCCAGCAGCCCCGGGGATAGAGGGGTTAATGAAAAACTGTTTTTT. Translation: CASSPGDRGVNEKLFF.

J is TRBJ2-1 and V is TRBV5-4, with D tentatively TRBD1 (6 bases). Trimming stripped 4 bases from V and 9 bases from J, with 17 bases between. Germline V gives CDR1 SGHNT, CDR2 YYREEE (reference sequence). The CDR3 sequence is 14 residues long. CDR3: CASSPYVRGGEQFF. The CDR3 coding sequence is TGTGCCAGCAGCCCCTACGTCAGGGGCGGTGAGCAGTTCTTC.